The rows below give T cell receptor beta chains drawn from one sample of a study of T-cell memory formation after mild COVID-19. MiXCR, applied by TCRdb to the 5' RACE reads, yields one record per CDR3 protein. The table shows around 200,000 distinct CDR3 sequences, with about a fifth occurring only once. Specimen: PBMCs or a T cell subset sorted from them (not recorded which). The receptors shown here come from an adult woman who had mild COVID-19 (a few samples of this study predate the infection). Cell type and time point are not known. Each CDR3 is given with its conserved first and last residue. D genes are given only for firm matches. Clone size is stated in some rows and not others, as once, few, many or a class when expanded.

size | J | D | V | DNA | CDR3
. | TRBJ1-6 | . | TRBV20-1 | TGCAGTGCTAACCCCTCTCGAGGGGCGAGGGGATCACCCCTCCACTTT | CSANPSRGARGSPLHF
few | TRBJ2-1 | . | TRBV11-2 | TGTGCCAGCAGCCCCCTAGAAATAGTTAGCTCCTACAATGAGCAGTTCTTC | CASSPLEIVSSYNEQFF
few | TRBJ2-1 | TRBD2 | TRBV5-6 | TGTGCCACTACCCTAGCGGGGGCTTACAATGAGCAGTTCTTC | CATTLAGAYNEQFF
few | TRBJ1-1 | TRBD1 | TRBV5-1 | TGCGCCAGTTTGGGGACAGAAGGGCCGAACACTGAAGCTTTCTTT | CASLGTEGPNTEAFF
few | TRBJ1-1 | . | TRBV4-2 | TGTGCCAGCAGCCATGTCAGGGGCTCTGAAGCTTTCTTT | CASSHVRGSEAFF
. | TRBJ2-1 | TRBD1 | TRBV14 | TGTGCCAGCAGCCACCTAGGGGGCTACCCCGCTGAGCAGTTCTTC | CASSHLGGYPAEQFF
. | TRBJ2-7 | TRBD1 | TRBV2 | TGTGCCAGCAGTGAAGTAGAGGGACCCGGGACAGGGACCGACGAGCAGTACTTC | CASSEVEGPGTGTDEQYF
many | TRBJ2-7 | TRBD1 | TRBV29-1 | TGCAGCGTTGGGACAGGGTCCTACGAGCAGTACTTC | CSVGTGSYEQYF
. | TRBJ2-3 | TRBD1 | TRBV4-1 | TGCGCCAGCAGCCAAGAGTTTACAGGACAGGGGACAGATACGCAGTATTTT | CASSQEFTGQGTDTQYF
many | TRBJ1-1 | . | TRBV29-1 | TGCAGCCTCTATACGAACACTGAAGCTTTCTTT | CSLYTNTEAFF
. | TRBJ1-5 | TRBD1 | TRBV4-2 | TGTGCCAGCAGCCAGGAGTTTGACAGGGTCAATCAGCCCCAGCATTTT | CASSQEFDRVNQPQHF
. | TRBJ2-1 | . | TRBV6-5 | TGTGCCAGCAGTACCCCCCCTCTCAGCTCCTACAATGAGCAGTTCTTC | CASSTPPLSSYNEQFF
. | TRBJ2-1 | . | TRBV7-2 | TGTGCCAGCAGCTACCTAGGGAGCGGCTCCTACAATGAGCAGTTCTTC | CASSYLGSGSYNEQFF
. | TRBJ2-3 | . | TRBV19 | TGTGCCAGTTGCGACTACCCCGATACGCAGTATTTT | CASCDYPDTQYF
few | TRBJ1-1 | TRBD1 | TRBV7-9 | TGTGCCAGCAGCTTAGGTGGGGACAGAGAAGCTTTCTTT | CASSLGGDREAFF
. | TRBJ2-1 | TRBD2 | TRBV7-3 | TGTGCCAGCTCACTAGCGGGCGGGCTCAATGAGCAGTTCTTC | CASSLAGGLNEQFF
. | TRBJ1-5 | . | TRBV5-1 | TGCGCCAGCAGCCCGGGGGATTACAATCAGCCCCAGCATTTT | CASSPGDYNQPQHF
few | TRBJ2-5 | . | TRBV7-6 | TGTGCCAGCAGCTTAAGTCCCAGGAGTGGTGAGACCCAGTACTTC | CASSLSPRSGETQYF
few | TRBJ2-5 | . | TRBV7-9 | TGTGCCAGCAGCTTTTACGGGCTAGCAGAGACCCAGTACTTC | CASSFYGLAETQYF
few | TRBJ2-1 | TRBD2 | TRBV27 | TGTGCCAGCAGTTTTATTAGCGGGGGGCCTAACAATGAGCAGTTCTTC | CASSFISGGPNNEQFF
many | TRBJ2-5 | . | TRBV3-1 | TGTGCCAGCGAACCCGTGGGGCAGGAGACCCAGTACTTC | CASEPVGQETQYF
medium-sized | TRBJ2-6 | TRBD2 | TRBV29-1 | TGCAGCGCATCTAGCGGCGAAGTATCTGGGGCCAACGTCCTGACTTTC | CSASSGEVSGANVLTF
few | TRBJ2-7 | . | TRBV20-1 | TGCAGTGCTAGGGGGCCCTCCTCCTACGAGCAGTACTTC | CSARGPSSYEQYF
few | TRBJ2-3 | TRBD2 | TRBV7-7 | TGTGCTAGCAGCACTGGGAGGGCCGGTACAGATACGCAGTATTTT | CASSTGRAGTDTQYF
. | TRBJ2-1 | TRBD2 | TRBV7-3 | TGTGCCAGCAGCACGGCCCTAGCGGGCGACTATAGTGGAAATGAGCAGTTCTTC | CASSTALAGDYSGNEQFF
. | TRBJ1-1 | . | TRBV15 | TGTGCCACCAGCAGAGTGGCAGGGGATGAAGCTTTCTTT | CATSRVAGDEAFF
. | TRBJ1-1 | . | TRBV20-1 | TGCAGTGCTAGAGATTTTCGGTTGGATGGCCCCTACACTGAAGCTTTCTTT | CSARDFRLDGPYTEAFF